These 15 T cell receptor beta chains share one sample of origin, sequenced in a study of blood T cells in healthy people across ages. Together with a sample-barcoded 5' primer, a J-beta primer mix was included in a second PCR lasting roughly 7 to 11 cycles. TCRdb re-called the 5' RACE reads with MiXCR, one entry per CDR3 protein. The table includes over 450,000 distinct CDR3 sequences, approximately 25% detected once. Another study also made use of these data, one on T cells of mothers and their children.

The specimen sequenced was blood. The receptors were sampled from a boy aged 10-17 years in good health.

This clonotype was observed a few times. The rearrangement uses TRBV20-1 and TRBJ2-7, with D possibly TRBD2 on 6 matching bases. Germline CDR1 is DFQATT and CDR2 is SNEGSKA (reference sequence). This CDR3 is built from 14 residues. Trimming pared 3 bases from V and 2 bases from J, leaving 14 bases between. The CDR3: CSASTGVGPYEQYF. The CDR3 coding sequence is TGCAGTGCTAGTACGGGAGTAGGCCCCTACGAGCAGTACTTC.

The chain combines TRBV18 with TRBJ1-5, with 8 bases lining up with TRBD1. V shed 3 bases and J 4 bases; nucleotides not matched to a gene: 5. There are 15 residues in the CDR3. Germline lookup yields CDR1 KGHSH and CDR2 LQKENI. CDR3 in DNA: TGTGCCAGCTCACCGGACAGGGACCCTAATCAGCCCCAGCATTTT. This encodes CASSPDRDPNQPQHF.

This clonotype was found a few times. The chain joins TRBV29-1 to TRBJ2-5; tentative D call: TRBD1 (6 bases). The CDR3 consists of 13 residues. In germline, CDR1 is SQVTM, CDR2 ANQGSEA. The V end lost 5 bases, the J end lost 5 bases, and 15 bases lay between the germline ends. DNA for the CDR3: TGCAGCGTTCTACAGGGTAGTACGGAGACCCAGTACTTC. Amino acids: CSVLQGSTETQYF.

This clonotype was detected only a few times. The J gene is TRBJ1-4, the V gene TRBV6-2 or TRBV6-3, with 8 bases matching TRBD1. Germline V gene data show CDR1 as MNHEY and CDR2 as SVGEGT. CDR3 length: 17 residues. After removal of 7 bases from V and 4 bases from J, the junction contained 14 bases not matched to a gene. CDR3 region: CASTDRGQRERNEKLFF. DNA of the CDR3: TGTGCCAGCACCGACAGGGGACAGAGGGAACGTAATGAAAAACTGTTTTTT.

In this sample, this clonotype turned up a few times. V usage is TRBV7-6 and J usage is TRBJ2-1; 7 bases line up with TRBD2. The CDR3 contains 16 residues. The germline V gene encodes CDR1 SGHVS and CDR2 FNYEAQ. J was trimmed by 10 bases and V by 5 bases; bases with no gene match: 17. The CDR3 region has the DNA TGTGCCAGCAGCCCAGGGAGGGACTACCTAGATGTCGAGCAGTTCTTC. Encoded protein: CASSPGRDYLDVEQFF.

This clonotype was found a few times. The rearrangement uses TRBV20-1 and TRBJ2-1; D may be TRBD1 or TRBD2 (5 bases each). Germline V CDR1 and CDR2: DFQATT, SNEGSKA (reference sequence). The CDR3 loop spans 13 amino acids. V lost 6 bases, J lost 4 bases, and 13 bases lay in between. The DNA of the CDR3 is TGCAGTGCCGCCAGTGGGGGATACAATGAGCAGTTCTTC. This translates into CSAASGGYNEQFF.

The chain carries TRBV18 and TRBJ1-2, with no clear D. V lost 2 bases, J lost 7 bases, and 17 bases lay in between. The CDR3 is made up of 15 amino acids. Germline V gene data show CDR1 as KGHSH and CDR2 as LQKENI. The CDR3 reads CASSPREPVTGGYTF. The DNA of the CDR3 is TGTGCCAGCTCACCAAGGGAACCAGTGACGGGTGGCTACACCTTC.

This clonotype was counted between two and nine times. The CDR3 reads CASSSALLGRLFF. CDR3 DNA: TGTGCCAGCAGTTCAGCCCTTCTAGGAAGACTGTTTTTT. The chain carries TRBV28 and TRBJ1-4; D is unresolved. CDR1 and CDR2 from the germline V gene are MDHEN and SYDVKM. V was cut by 4 bases and J by 13 bases, with 16 bases left in between. The CDR3 covers 13 residues.

In this sample, this clonotype turned up a few times. V and J are TRBV3-1 and TRBJ1-2, with 9 bases lining up with TRBD1. The CDR3 loop spans 14 amino acids. J was trimmed by 5 bases and V by 6 bases; bases with no gene match: 7. The germline CDR1 and CDR2 sequences are LGHDT and YNNKEL (reference sequence). CDR3 nucleotides: TGTGCCAGCAGTCTGGGACAGGGAATTTATGGCTACACCTTC. This translates into CASSLGQGIYGYTF.

This clonotype was observed a handful of times. The chain combines TRBV5-1 with TRBJ2-1, with D unresolved. Germline lookup yields CDR1 SGHRS and CDR2 YFSETQ. The V end was cut by 3 bases, the J end by 9 bases, with 10 bases between. There are 12 residues in the CDR3. In nucleotides, the CDR3 is TGCGCCAGCAGCTCGACGGTGGGTGAGCAGTTCTTC. Its translation: CASSSTVGEQFF.

V gene TRBV2 combines with J gene TRBJ1-1, with a tentative D call TRBD1 (6 bases). Germline V lookup: CDR1 SNHLY, CDR2 FYNNEI. The CDR3 is 14 residues long. V lost 1 base and J lost 5, with 11 bases in between. CDR3 sequence: CASSEDRDGTEAFF. CDR3 DNA: TGTGCCAGCAGTGAAGACAGGGATGGGACTGAAGCTTTCTTT.

The chain joins TRBV6-5 to TRBJ1-1; perhaps TRBD1 as D (5 bases). Germline CDR1 MNHEY, CDR2 SVGAGI. The CDR3 runs to 15 residues. Trimming took 0 bases from V and 4 from J, leaving 12 bases between them. The CDR3 DNA sequence: TGTGCCAGCAGTTACTCACGGCTGGGGGGCACTGAAGCTTTCTTT. Translating gives CASSYSRLGGTEAFF.

This clonotype has only a few counts. The chain uses TRBV6-1 and TRBJ1-1; TRBD1 aligns across 9 bases. Germline V gene data show CDR1 as MNHNS and CDR2 as SASEGT. Germline trimming cut 4 bases from V and 1 base from J; bases unmatched to any gene: 4. This CDR3 contains 15 residues. The CDR3 region is CASSGRDRANTEAFF. In DNA, the CDR3 is TGTGCCAGCAGTGGCCGGGACAGGGCGAACACTGAAGCTTTCTTT.

The V and J genes are TRBV7-4 and TRBJ1-6; D gene unclear. Trimming shortened V by 6 bases and J by 7 bases, and 7 bases separated the two germline ends. Germline V gene data show CDR1 as SGHVT and CDR2 as SQSDAQ. CDR3 size: 12 residues. The CDR3 bases are TGTGCCAGCAGGGGAGGGAATTCACCCCTCCACTTT. It yields the protein CASRGGNSPLHF.

This clonotype was picked up a small number of times. One base away lies a much larger clone, so this may be a sequencing read error. The gene calls are TRBV7-9 and TRBJ2-1, with D possibly TRBD1 on 5 matching bases. Trimming stripped 5 bases from V and 6 bases from J, with 8 bases between. The length of the CDR3 is 12 residues. Germline values: CDR1 SEHNR, CDR2 FQNEAQ (reference sequence). CDR3 region: CASSPGSNEQFF. The CDR3, as DNA: TGTGCCAGCAGCCCAGGGTCCAATGAGCAGTTCTTC.